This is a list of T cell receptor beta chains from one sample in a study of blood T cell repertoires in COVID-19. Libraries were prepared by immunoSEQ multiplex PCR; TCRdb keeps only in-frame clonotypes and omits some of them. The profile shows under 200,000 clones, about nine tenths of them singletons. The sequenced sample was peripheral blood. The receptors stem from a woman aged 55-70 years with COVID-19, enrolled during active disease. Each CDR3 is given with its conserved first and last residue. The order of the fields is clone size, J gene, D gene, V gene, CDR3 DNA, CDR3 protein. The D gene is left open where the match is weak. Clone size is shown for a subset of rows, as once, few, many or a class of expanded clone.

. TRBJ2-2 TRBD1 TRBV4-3 TGCGCCAGCAGCCAAGATCAGGGACAGGGTGCCGGGGAGCTGTTTTTT CASSQDQGQGAGELFF
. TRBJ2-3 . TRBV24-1 TGTGCCACCAGTGTTCGCCCGCCAGGGTCGCGAGGAGATACGCAGTATTTT CATSVRPPGSRGDTQYF
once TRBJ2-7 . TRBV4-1 TGCGCCAGCAGCCAGGCCATGAGGGAGCAGTACTTC CASSQAMREQYF
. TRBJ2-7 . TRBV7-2 TGTGCCAGCAAGAAAAAAGGGGGTAGAGACGAGCAGTACTTC CASKKKGGRDEQYF
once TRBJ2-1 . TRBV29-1 TGCAGCGTTTCCCCTAGCTTCGGGCAGTTCTTC CSVSPSFGQFF
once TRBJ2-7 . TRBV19 TGTGCCAGTAGTATCACCAGGGGTGGGTACGAGCAGTACTTC CASSITRGGYEQYF
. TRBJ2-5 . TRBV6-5 TGTGCCAGCAGTTACCGACACTCCTACCAAGAGACCCAGTACTTC CASSYRHSYQETQYF
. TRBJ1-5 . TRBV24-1 TGTGCCACACCTGAGGGATGGTGTCAGCCCCAGCATTTT CATPEGWCQPQHF
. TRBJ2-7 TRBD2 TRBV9 TGTGCCAGCAGCGTTGGCCTAGCGGGTTACGAGCAGTACTTC CASSVGLAGYEQYF
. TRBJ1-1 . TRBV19 TGTGCCAGTAGTATACCCACACCACCCCGAGCTTTCTTT CASSIPTPPRAFF
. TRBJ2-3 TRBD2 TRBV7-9 TGTGCCAGCAGCTCGCGGACTAGCGGGGCGCTCCCTAGGCAGTATTTT CASSSRTSGALPRQYF
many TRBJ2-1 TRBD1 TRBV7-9 TGTGCCAGCAGCCGGGGACAGTGGGATGAGCAGTTCTTC CASSRGQWDEQFF
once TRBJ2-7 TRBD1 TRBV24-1 TGTGCCACCAGTGACCCTGGACAGGGCTCCTACGAGCAGTACTTC CATSDPGQGSYEQYF
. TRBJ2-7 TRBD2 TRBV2 TGTGCCAGCAGTGCCCCTAGCGGGTTTGCCTACGAGCAGTACTTC CASSAPSGFAYEQYF
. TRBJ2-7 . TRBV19 TGTGCCAGTAAATACACAGGGTCAGGAGAGCAGTACTTC CASKYTGSGEQYF
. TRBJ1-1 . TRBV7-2 TGTGCCAGCAGGCTCGGACGGGGGAACACTGAAGCTTTCTTT CASRLGRGNTEAFF
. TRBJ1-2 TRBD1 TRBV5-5 TGTGCCAGCAGCCCCGGACAGGGGGCGCGACTTAACTATGGCTACACCTTC CASSPGQGARLNYGYTF
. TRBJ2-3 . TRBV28 TGTGCCAGCAGTCCGTGGGACACCCAGAGCACAGATACGCAGTATTTT CASSPWDTQSTDTQYF
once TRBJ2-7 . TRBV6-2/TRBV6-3 TGTGCCAGCAGTTCTTACGGAGCCTACGAGCAGTACTTC CASSSYGAYEQYF
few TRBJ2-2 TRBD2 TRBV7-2 TGTGCCAGCAGCTTAAGGACTAGCGGGTTGAACACCGGGGAGCTGTTTTTT CASSLRTSGLNTGELFF
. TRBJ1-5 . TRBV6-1 TGTGCCAGCAGTGAAAATTGGCCCAATCAGCCCCAGCATTTT CASSENWPNQPQHF
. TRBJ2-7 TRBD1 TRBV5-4 TGTGCCAGCAGGTCCTCCGCCGAGGGGGCGTACGAGCAGTACTTC CASRSSAEGAYEQYF
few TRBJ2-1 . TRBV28 TGTGCCAGCAATAACGGGGTTGGCCGGAATGAGCAGTTCTTC CASNNGVGRNEQFF
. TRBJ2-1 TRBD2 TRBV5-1 TGCGCCAGCAGCATTAGGACTAGCGGAGTTTTTAGGGACAATGAGCAGTTCTTC CASSIRTSGVFRDNEQFF
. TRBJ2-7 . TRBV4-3 TGCGCCAGCAGCCACGGACTGCCTACTCTCTACGAGCAGTACTTC CASSHGLPTLYEQYF